One TCR beta chain is described in this entry. Measured with immunoSEQ multiplex PCR; TCRdb has only the in-frame clones, and not every one. The sample consists of roughly 200,000 clones, 85% to 95% of them appearing once. V was shortened by 5 bases and J by 9 bases, with 13 bases between the two germline ends. The CDR3 runs 12 residues. Germline V gene data show CDR1 as SGHVS and CDR2 as FQNEAQ. These data originate in a study of control samples from healthy donors and cancer patients. The TCR comes from a man aged 50 or older in good health. The gene calls are TRBV7-8 and TRBJ1-1; D may be TRBD1 (5 bases). The sequenced sample was blood. The chain's CDR3 is CASSTGQGQAFF. In DNA form, the CDR3 reads TGTGCCAGCAGCACGGGGCAGGGACAAGCTTTCTTT.